The sequence of this TCR beta chain was determined in a study of cytomegalovirus exposure and HLA in healthy donors. Sequencing was performed with immunoSEQ multiplex PCR; in TCRdb, only in-frame clones are kept and a portion is missing. The sample includes around 190,000 clones, roughly 88% seen only once; the top ten take roughly 1.5%. The germline gives CDR1 MNHEY, CDR2 SMNVEV (reference sequence). The CDR3 is 16 amino acids. Trimming at V came to 6 bases and at J to 4 bases, leaving 10 bases not matched to a gene. The receptor was isolated from a young woman in good health and CMV-seronegative. The rearrangement uses TRBV27 and TRBJ1-2; the match to TRBD1 covers 11 bases. Sequenced sample: PBMCs. The CDR3 sequence is CASRGRDRGNPYGYTF. The CDR3 bases are TGTGCCAGCAGGGGCCGGGACAGGGGGAATCCCTATGGCTACACCTTC.